The rows below give T cell receptor beta chains drawn from one sample of a study of cytomegalovirus exposure and HLA in healthy donors. Measured with immunoSEQ multiplex PCR; TCRdb has only the in-frame clones, and not every one. The sample lists approximately 180,000 clones, approximately 79% occurring once. Sequences were obtained from PBMCs. The receptors here all came from a man aged 40-49 years in good health and CMV-seropositive. The CDR3 runs from the conserved cysteine through the conserved F or W. The order of the fields is CDR3 DNA, CDR3 protein, V gene, J gene, D gene, clone size. The D gene is left open where the match is weak. For some rows the clone size is stated as once, few or many, or as a class when expanded; others skip it.

CDR3 DNA: TGTGCCAGCAGTGGATTAGCGGGATACAATGAGCAGTTCTTC
CDR3 protein: CASSGLAGYNEQFF
V gene: TRBV2
J gene: TRBJ2-1
D gene: TRBD2
clone size: few

CDR3 DNA: TGTGCCAGCAGTTCAAAGGGAGGGGACACTGAAGCTTTCTTT
CDR3 protein: CASSSKGGDTEAFF
V gene: TRBV6-1
J gene: TRBJ1-1
D gene: .
clone size: .

CDR3 DNA: TGTGCCAGCTCACCACCGTCCCAGGATCGGAGCTACACCTTC
CDR3 protein: CASSPPSQDRSYTF
V gene: TRBV18
J gene: TRBJ1-2
D gene: .
clone size: once

CDR3 DNA: TGTGCCAGCAGCTTAAGTCGGGACAGGGGGGGAGATACGCAGTATTTT
CDR3 protein: CASSLSRDRGGDTQYF
V gene: TRBV7-3
J gene: TRBJ2-3
D gene: TRBD1
clone size: few

CDR3 DNA: TGTGCCAGCAGTCAAATCAAAACAGGGGCTTCCTACGAGCAGTACTTC
CDR3 protein: CASSQIKTGASYEQYF
V gene: TRBV25-1
J gene: TRBJ2-7
D gene: TRBD1
clone size: .

CDR3 DNA: TGCAGCGTTGAAATCTGGGCAGGGGGGCCCTACGAGCAGTACTTC
CDR3 protein: CSVEIWAGGPYEQYF
V gene: TRBV29-1
J gene: TRBJ2-7
D gene: .
clone size: .

CDR3 DNA: TGCGCCAGCAGCTTAGTTCGGGCTAGCGGGAACACCGGGGAGCTGTTTTTT
CDR3 protein: CASSLVRASGNTGELFF
V gene: TRBV7-9
J gene: TRBJ2-2
D gene: TRBD2
clone size: .

CDR3 DNA: TGCGCCAGCTCGAGCGGAGGGGTCGATACGCAGTATTTT
CDR3 protein: CASSSGGVDTQYF
V gene: TRBV5-1
J gene: TRBJ2-3
D gene: .
clone size: .

CDR3 DNA: TGTGCCAGCAGCTTTTTTGGGACTAGCGGGAGGGTTAACTACAATGAGCAGTTCTTC
CDR3 protein: CASSFFGTSGRVNYNEQFF
V gene: TRBV11-3
J gene: TRBJ2-1
D gene: TRBD2
clone size: .

CDR3 DNA: TGTGCCAGCAGTGACGACAGGGACGCCTACGAGCAGTACTTC
CDR3 protein: CASSDDRDAYEQYF
V gene: TRBV25-1
J gene: TRBJ2-7
D gene: TRBD1
clone size: .

CDR3 DNA: TGTGCCAGTAGTAGGGGGGGAGAGACCCAGTACTTC
CDR3 protein: CASSRGGETQYF
V gene: TRBV19
J gene: TRBJ2-5
D gene: TRBD2
clone size: .

CDR3 DNA: TGTGCCAGCAGCTCCGGTGTTAATGAAAAACTGTTTTTT
CDR3 protein: CASSSGVNEKLFF
V gene: TRBV7-2
J gene: TRBJ1-4
D gene: .
clone size: .

CDR3 DNA: TGTGCCAGCAGTGCGACAGGGAACGAGCAGTACTTC
CDR3 protein: CASSATGNEQYF
V gene: TRBV2
J gene: TRBJ2-7
D gene: TRBD1
clone size: .

CDR3 DNA: TGCGCCAGCAGCTTGTCCCCTTCAGAGACCCAGTACTTC
CDR3 protein: CASSLSPSETQYF
V gene: TRBV4-1
J gene: TRBJ2-5
D gene: .
clone size: .

CDR3 DNA: TGTGCCAGCAGCAGGACAATCCGAAATGAAAAACTGTTTTTT
CDR3 protein: CASSRTIRNEKLFF
V gene: TRBV14
J gene: TRBJ1-4
D gene: .
clone size: .

CDR3 DNA: TGTGCCAGCAGCCTCACAGGGAAGGGCAATCAGCCCCAGCATTTT
CDR3 protein: CASSLTGKGNQPQHF
V gene: TRBV5-6
J gene: TRBJ1-5
D gene: .
clone size: .

CDR3 DNA: TGTGCCAGAAGCCTCGTGACAGGGTGCACCGGGGAGCTGTTTTTT
CDR3 protein: CARSLVTGCTGELFF
V gene: TRBV5-3
J gene: TRBJ2-2
D gene: TRBD1
clone size: once

CDR3 DNA: TGCGCCAGCAGCTTGGTACCGGGACAGGGTTCGGGTGAAAAACTGTTTTTT
CDR3 protein: CASSLVPGQGSGEKLFF
V gene: TRBV5-1
J gene: TRBJ1-4
D gene: TRBD1
clone size: few

CDR3 DNA: TGTGCCAGCAGCCCCCGACTAGCGGGAGTAGATACGCAGTATTTT
CDR3 protein: CASSPRLAGVDTQYF
V gene: TRBV9
J gene: TRBJ2-3
D gene: TRBD2
clone size: .

CDR3 DNA: TGTGCCAGCAGTTTCGGACAGCCTGAAGCTTTCTTT
CDR3 protein: CASSFGQPEAFF
V gene: TRBV28
J gene: TRBJ1-1
D gene: .
clone size: .

CDR3 DNA: TGTGCCAGCAGTTCCCTCTCTGGAAACACCATATATTTT
CDR3 protein: CASSSLSGNTIYF
V gene: TRBV27
J gene: TRBJ1-3
D gene: .
clone size: once

CDR3 DNA: TGTGCCAGCAGCTTACTCGGGCAGGGGGCGGGACGCGGGGAGCTGTTTTTT
CDR3 protein: CASSLLGQGAGRGELFF
V gene: TRBV11-2
J gene: TRBJ2-2
D gene: TRBD1
clone size: .

CDR3 DNA: TGTGCCAGCAGTAACACTCCGGGACAGGGAAGCGTCCTGACTTTC
CDR3 protein: CASSNTPGQGSVLTF
V gene: TRBV6-5
J gene: TRBJ2-6
D gene: TRBD1
clone size: .

CDR3 DNA: TGTGCCAGCAGGCTACGGGAGTACGGTGAGCAGTTCTTC
CDR3 protein: CASRLREYGEQFF
V gene: TRBV5-4
J gene: TRBJ2-1
D gene: .
clone size: once

CDR3 DNA: TGTGCCAGCAGTTTGTCGCGGCGGGAGAAAGAGACCCAGTACTTC
CDR3 protein: CASSLSRREKETQYF
V gene: TRBV28
J gene: TRBJ2-5
D gene: TRBD2
clone size: .

CDR3 DNA: TGCGCCAGCAGCTTGGAAGGGCGGGGGAGGACAGATACGCAGTATTTT
CDR3 protein: CASSLEGRGRTDTQYF
V gene: TRBV5-1
J gene: TRBJ2-3
D gene: TRBD2
clone size: .

CDR3 DNA: TGTGCCAGCAGTGAAGAAGGACTAGCGGGAGGTTTCTACAATGAGCAGTTCTTC
CDR3 protein: CASSEEGLAGGFYNEQFF
V gene: TRBV6-1
J gene: TRBJ2-1
D gene: TRBD2
clone size: .

CDR3 DNA: TGCGCCAGCAGTGATAGGACTAGCGGGAGGGTCTACAATGAGCAGTTCTTC
CDR3 protein: CASSDRTSGRVYNEQFF
V gene: TRBV10-2
J gene: TRBJ2-1
D gene: TRBD2
clone size: .

CDR3 DNA: TGTGCCAGCAGCCCACGCGGGGGTTCTCACGAGCTGTTTTTT
CDR3 protein: CASSPRGGSHELFF
V gene: TRBV7-9
J gene: TRBJ2-2
D gene: TRBD2
clone size: once

CDR3 DNA: TGCGCCAGCAGCTTGGCGTGGGGGCCCCTCACAGATACGCAGTATTTT
CDR3 protein: CASSLAWGPLTDTQYF
V gene: TRBV5-1
J gene: TRBJ2-3
D gene: .
clone size: once

CDR3 DNA: TGTGCCAGTAGTACAGCGGGACTAGCGGGCTACAATGAGCAGTTCTTC
CDR3 protein: CASSTAGLAGYNEQFF
V gene: TRBV19
J gene: TRBJ2-1
D gene: TRBD2
clone size: .

CDR3 DNA: TGCAGCGTTGAAGCGGGACAAGGAGCCTACGAGCAGTACTTC
CDR3 protein: CSVEAGQGAYEQYF
V gene: TRBV29-1
J gene: TRBJ2-7
D gene: .
clone size: .

CDR3 DNA: TGTGCCAGCAGCTCCCCGGCGGGAGGCCCCTACGAGCAGTACTTC
CDR3 protein: CASSSPAGGPYEQYF
V gene: TRBV6-5
J gene: TRBJ2-7
D gene: TRBD2
clone size: .

CDR3 DNA: TGTGCCAGCAGTCGCCACCAGGGAATGAACACTGAAGCTTTCTTT
CDR3 protein: CASSRHQGMNTEAFF
V gene: TRBV28
J gene: TRBJ1-1
D gene: .
clone size: .

CDR3 DNA: TGCGCCAGCAGCTTGCGACAGGGTAATAATTCACCCCTCCACTTT
CDR3 protein: CASSLRQGNNSPLHF
V gene: TRBV5-1
J gene: TRBJ1-6
D gene: TRBD1
clone size: .

CDR3 DNA: TGTGCCAGCAGCTTAGGTCGAGGGTACCAAGAGACCCAGTACTTC
CDR3 protein: CASSLGRGYQETQYF
V gene: TRBV7-3
J gene: TRBJ2-5
D gene: .
clone size: once

CDR3 DNA: TGCGCCAGCAGCTGGGCGACAGGGGAGGAGGAAAAACTGTTTTTT
CDR3 protein: CASSWATGEEEKLFF
V gene: TRBV5-1
J gene: TRBJ1-4
D gene: TRBD1
clone size: .

CDR3 DNA: TGTGCCAGTAGTCAGGGGAAGTCTAATGAAAAACTGTTTTTT
CDR3 protein: CASSQGKSNEKLFF
V gene: TRBV19
J gene: TRBJ1-4
D gene: .
clone size: .

CDR3 DNA: TGTGCCAGCAGAACAGGCGACACCGGGGAGCTGTTTTTT
CDR3 protein: CASRTGDTGELFF
V gene: TRBV6-4
J gene: TRBJ2-2
D gene: .
clone size: few

CDR3 DNA: TGCAGCGCCGCCCGGGGAACAACTAATGAAAAACTGTTTTTT
CDR3 protein: CSAARGTTNEKLFF
V gene: TRBV29-1
J gene: TRBJ1-4
D gene: .
clone size: .

CDR3 DNA: TGTGCCAGTAGTCCCCAACCAAGCGGGGGCCGGGATGAGCAGTTCTTC
CDR3 protein: CASSPQPSGGRDEQFF
V gene: TRBV19
J gene: TRBJ2-1
D gene: TRBD2
clone size: .

CDR3 DNA: TGTGCCTCTAGCCCTAACAGGGACACTGAAGCTTTCTTT
CDR3 protein: CASSPNRDTEAFF
V gene: TRBV30
J gene: TRBJ1-1
D gene: .
clone size: once

CDR3 DNA: TGTGCCAGCAGCTTAGCGGGAGGGGTCCCCGGGGAGCTGTTTTTT
CDR3 protein: CASSLAGGVPGELFF
V gene: TRBV7-2
J gene: TRBJ2-2
D gene: TRBD2
clone size: once

CDR3 DNA: TGTGCCAGCAGCCCGCGTGGGTCTGGGGCCAACGGCCTGACTTTC
CDR3 protein: CASSPRGSGANGLTF
V gene: TRBV6-5
J gene: TRBJ2-6
D gene: .
clone size: .

CDR3 DNA: TGTGCCAGCGGGCGGGAGGGCCGTCTCACAGATACGCAGTATTTT
CDR3 protein: CASGREGRLTDTQYF
V gene: TRBV2
J gene: TRBJ2-3
D gene: TRBD2
clone size: .

CDR3 DNA: TGTGCCAGCAGCCCCTTGGGGCCCTCCTACGAGCAGTACTTC
CDR3 protein: CASSPLGPSYEQYF
V gene: TRBV11-3
J gene: TRBJ2-7
D gene: .
clone size: once

CDR3 DNA: TGTGCCAGCAGCCCGGACTCTAGCGGGAGGGCCGGCAATGAGCAGTTCTTC
CDR3 protein: CASSPDSSGRAGNEQFF
V gene: TRBV5-4
J gene: TRBJ2-1
D gene: TRBD2
clone size: .

CDR3 DNA: TGTGCCAGCAGCTTAGGGGGCTCGGAAGAGACCCAGTACTTC
CDR3 protein: CASSLGGSEETQYF
V gene: TRBV7-2
J gene: TRBJ2-5
D gene: .
clone size: .

CDR3 DNA: TGCGCCAGCAGCTTCAATAGCGGGAGTAGCACAGATACGCAGTATTTT
CDR3 protein: CASSFNSGSSTDTQYF
V gene: TRBV5-1
J gene: TRBJ2-3
D gene: TRBD2
clone size: .

CDR3 DNA: TGTGCCAGCAGCCGGATTTCGACAGGGTCGAACACTGAAGCTTTCTTT
CDR3 protein: CASSRISTGSNTEAFF
V gene: TRBV14
J gene: TRBJ1-1
D gene: TRBD1
clone size: .

CDR3 DNA: TGTGCCGCGGGGGAAGCCTACAATGAGCAGTTCTTC
CDR3 protein: CAAGEAYNEQFF
V gene: TRBV28
J gene: TRBJ2-1
D gene: TRBD2
clone size: .

CDR3 DNA: TGTGCCAGCAGGGCTCCGTTAAGGGAGGGCCTCAACAATGAGCAGTTCTTC
CDR3 protein: CASRAPLREGLNNEQFF
V gene: TRBV5-8
J gene: TRBJ2-1
D gene: TRBD2
clone size: .

CDR3 DNA: TGTGCCAGCTCACCACCAAGCGGGAGAGAGGAGCAGTACTTC
CDR3 protein: CASSPPSGREEQYF
V gene: TRBV18
J gene: TRBJ2-7
D gene: TRBD2
clone size: .

CDR3 DNA: TGTGCCAGCAGTTTATATCGGGACTATGGCTACACCTTC
CDR3 protein: CASSLYRDYGYTF
V gene: TRBV2
J gene: TRBJ1-2
D gene: .
clone size: .